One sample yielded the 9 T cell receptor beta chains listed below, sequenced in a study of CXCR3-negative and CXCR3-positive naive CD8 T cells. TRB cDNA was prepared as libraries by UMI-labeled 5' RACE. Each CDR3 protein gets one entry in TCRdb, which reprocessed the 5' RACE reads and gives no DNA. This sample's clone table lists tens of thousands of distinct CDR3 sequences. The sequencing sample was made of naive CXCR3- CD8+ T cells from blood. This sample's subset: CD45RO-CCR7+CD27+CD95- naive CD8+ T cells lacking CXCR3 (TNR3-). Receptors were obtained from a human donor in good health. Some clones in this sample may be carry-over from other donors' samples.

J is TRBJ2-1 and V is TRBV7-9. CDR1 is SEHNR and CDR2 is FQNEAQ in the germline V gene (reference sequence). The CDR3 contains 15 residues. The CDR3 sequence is CASSWVTGIHNEQFF.

Here the CDR3 reads CASSEGSGRAPYNEQFF. The chain is built from TRBV2 and TRBJ2-1; the D call from TCRdb, TRBD2, cannot be confirmed without DNA. The CDR3 length is 17 residues. The germline V gene has CDR1 SNHLY and CDR2 FYNNEI.

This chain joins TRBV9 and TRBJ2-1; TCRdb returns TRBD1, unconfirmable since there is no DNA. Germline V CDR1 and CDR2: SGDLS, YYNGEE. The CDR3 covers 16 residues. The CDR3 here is CASSVTTGGGYNEQSF.

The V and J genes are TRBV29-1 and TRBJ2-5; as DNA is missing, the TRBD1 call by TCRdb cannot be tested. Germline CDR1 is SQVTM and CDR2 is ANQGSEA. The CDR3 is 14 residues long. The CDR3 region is CSVHPIGGQETQYF. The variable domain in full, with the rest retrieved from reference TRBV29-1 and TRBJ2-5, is SAVISQKPSRDICQRGTSLTIQCQVDSQVTMMFWYRQQPGQSLTLIATANQGSEATYESGFVIDKFPISRPNLTFSTLTVSNMSPEDSSIYLCSVHPIGGQETQYFGPGTRLLVL.

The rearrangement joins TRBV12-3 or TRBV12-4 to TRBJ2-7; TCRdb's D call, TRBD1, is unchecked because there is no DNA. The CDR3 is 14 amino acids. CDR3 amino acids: CASSLTGYPYEQYF.

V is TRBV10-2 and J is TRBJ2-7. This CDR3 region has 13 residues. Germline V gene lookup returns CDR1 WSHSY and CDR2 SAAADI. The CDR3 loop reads CASSDRLSYEQYF.

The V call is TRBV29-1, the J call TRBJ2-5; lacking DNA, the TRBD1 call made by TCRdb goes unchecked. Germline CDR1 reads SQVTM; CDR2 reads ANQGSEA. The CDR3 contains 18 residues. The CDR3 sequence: CSVELPDRAGAPQETQYF.

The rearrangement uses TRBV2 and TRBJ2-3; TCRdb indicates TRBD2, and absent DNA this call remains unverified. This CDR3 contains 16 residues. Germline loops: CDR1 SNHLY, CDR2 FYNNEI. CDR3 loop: CASSESLAGESDTQYF. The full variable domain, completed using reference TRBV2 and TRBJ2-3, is EPEVTQTPSHQVTQMGQEVILRCVPISNHLYFYWYRQILGQKVEFLVSFYNNEISEKSEIFDDQFSVERPDGSNFTLKIRSTKLEDSAMYFCASSESLAGESDTQYFGPGTRLTVL.

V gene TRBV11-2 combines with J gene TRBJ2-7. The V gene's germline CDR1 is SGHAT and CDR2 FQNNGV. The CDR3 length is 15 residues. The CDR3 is CASSLSDLLPYEQYF. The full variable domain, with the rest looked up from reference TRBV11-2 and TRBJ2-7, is EAGVAQSPRYKIIEKRQSVAFWCNPISGHATLYWYQQILGQGPKLLIQFQNNGVVDDSQLPKDRFSAERLKGVDSTLKIQPAKLEDSAVYLCASSLSDLLPYEQYFGPGTRLTVT.